These 28 T cell receptor beta chains came from one sample sequenced in a study of T cell repertoires in cytomegalovirus infection. TCRdb redid the calling of the reads with MiXCR, one entry per CDR3 protein. Of approximately 97,000 distinct CDR3 sequences detected, approximately 15% appear once; the ten largest clones hold more than 7%. Sequencing was done on a sample of PBMCs. All receptors derive from a human donor in good health (CMV status not recorded). Some clones in this sample may be carry-over from other donors' samples.

This clonotype was observed a handful of times. V gene TRBV3-1 combines with J gene TRBJ2-3; unclear D gene. The V end lost 0 bases, the J end lost 0 bases, and 7 bases lay between the germline ends. From germline, CDR1 is LGHDT and CDR2 YNNKEL (reference sequence). The CDR3 covers 15 residues. The CDR3 spells CASSQDWRSTDTQYF. The CDR3 nucleotides are TGTGCCAGCAGCCAAGATTGGAGAAGCACAGATACGCAGTATTTT.

This clonotype was counted once. A single base separates this from a much larger clone, so it may be a read error. V gene TRBV20-1 combines with J gene TRBJ1-6; 7 positions match TRBD1. The germline V gene encodes CDR1 DFQATT and CDR2 SNEGSKA (reference sequence). This CDR3 has 13 residues. V trimming: 5 bases; J trimming: 11 bases; junction bases outside the gene matches: 9. The CDR3 sequence: CSAPDRRGPPLHF. For the CDR3, the DNA is TGCAGTGCTCCGGACAGGAGGGGTCCACCCCTCCACTTT.

This clonotype was found a few times. The chain uses TRBV28 and TRBJ1-1; 7 positions agree with TRBD1. The CDR3 is 14 residues long. J was trimmed by 1 base and V by 4 bases; bases with no gene match: 3. Germline V gene data show CDR1 as MDHEN and CDR2 as SYDVKM. CDR3 loop: CASSSRQGNTEAFF. In nucleotides, the CDR3 is TGTGCCAGCAGTTCCCGACAGGGGAACACTGAAGCTTTCTTT.

As to this clonotype: This sequence may be a read error, since a much larger clone differs from it by one base. The chain couples TRBV7-9 to TRBJ2-2; D gene ambiguous. The CDR3 covers 14 residues. Germline CDR1 is SEHNR and CDR2 is FQNEAQ (reference sequence). V gave up 2 bases and J gave up 0 bases, with 4 bases separating them. In DNA form, the CDR3 reads TGTGCCAGCAGCTTAACCGCGAACACCGGGGAGCTGTTTTTT. Encoded protein: CASSLTANTGELFF.

The chain carries TRBV15 and TRBJ1-2; D uncertain. The CDR3 extends over 14 amino acids. Germline V lookup: CDR1 LNHNV, CDR2 YYDKDF (reference sequence). The ends were cut back, 7 bases at V and 0 bases at J, with 12 bases in the middle. CDR3 in amino acids: CATNDKTANYGYTF. The CDR3 DNA follows: TGTGCCACCAATGACAAGACGGCTAACTATGGCTACACCTTC.

This clonotype was counted at least ten times. This chain connects TRBV18 to TRBJ2-7; TRBD2 matches 12 bases. This CDR3 is 15 amino acids long. V trimming: 2 bases; J trimming: 7 bases; junction bases outside the gene matches: 6. Germline V gene lookup returns CDR1 KGHSH and CDR2 LQKENI. The chain's CDR3 is CASSPGLAGLGEQYF. The CDR3 DNA reads as TGTGCCAGCTCACCAGGACTAGCGGGGCTTGGGGAGCAGTACTTC.

This clonotype turned up a few times. The chain combines TRBV12-3 or TRBV12-4 with TRBJ2-7; D tentatively fits TRBD1 or TRBD2 (6 bases each). Trimming removed 3 bases at V and 0 bases at J, with 12 bases between. The CDR3 is 15 residues long. The CDR3 reads CASSLGGSISYEQYF. In DNA form, the CDR3 reads TGTGCCAGCAGTTTGGGGGGCTCAATCTCCTACGAGCAGTACTTC.

The chain uses TRBV7-8 and TRBJ1-1; 8 bases agree with TRBD1. The CDR3 runs 17 residues. Looked up from germline, CDR1 is SGHVS and CDR2 is FQNEAQ. J was trimmed by 5 bases and V by 4 bases; bases with no gene match: 15. The CDR3 region has the DNA TGTGCCAGCAGCTCCTTCGGCACAGGGGGGAGTCGTACTGAAGCTTTCTTT. Encoded protein: CASSSFGTGGSRTEAFF.

The chain links TRBV7-3 to TRBJ2-3; weak D call: TRBD1 (6 bases). Germline-derived CDR1 and CDR2 are SGHTA and FQGTGA. Trimming cost V 5 bases and J 3 bases, with 12 bases left between them. This CDR3 region has 14 residues. CDR3 DNA sequence: TGTGCCAGCAGCCTACAGGGAAGGACAGATACGCAGTATTTT. It specifies CASSLQGRTDTQYF.

In this sample, this clonotype turned up many times. The J gene is TRBJ2-3, the V gene TRBV7-2; 9 nucleotides line up with TRBD2. Germline-derived CDR1 and CDR2 are SGHTA and FQGNSA. Trimming cost V 1 base and J 14 bases; bases outside gene matches: 7. The CDR3 spans 13 residues. The CDR3 loop is CASSLEWAGGRYF. The DNA of the CDR3 is TGTGCCAGCAGCTTAGAATGGGCGGGGGGGCGGTATTTT.

This clonotype has ten or more counts. This chain links TRBV7-8 with TRBJ1-2, with 7 bases identical to TRBD1. The CDR3 consists of 18 residues. After removal of 0 bases from V and 2 bases from J, the junction contained 12 bases not matched to a gene. Per germline, CDR1 SGHVS and CDR2 FQNEAQ. In DNA form, the CDR3 reads TGTGCCAGCAGCTTAGCGGGGAACGACAGGGTGAAGAACTATGGCTACACCTTC. It translates to CASSLAGNDRVKNYGYTF.

In regard to this clonotype: Given a much more abundant clone one base away, this may be a read error. The rearrangement joins TRBV7-2 to TRBJ1-4; unclear D gene. Germline CDR1 and CDR2: SGHTA and FQGNSA. V lost 6 bases and J lost 1, with 9 bases in between. CDR3 length: 14 amino acids. CDR3 sequence reads: CASSLARTNEKLFF. The CDR3 DNA sequence: TGTGCCAGCAGTCTGGCGAGAACTAATGAAAAACTGTTTTTT.

The gene calls are TRBV5-1 and TRBJ2-7; maybe TRBD2 (5 bases). CDR3 length: 15 residues. Trimming took 6 bases from V and 6 from J, leaving 22 bases between them. Germline assignment: CDR1 SGHRS and CDR2 YFSETQ. The DNA for the CDR3 is TGCGCCAGCAAAACCAATACGGGGTCCTACGCCGAGCAGTACTTC. It is translated as CASKTNTGSYAEQYF.

This clonotype was seen only a few times. J is TRBJ2-1 and V is TRBV28, with 8 bases lining up with TRBD2. The V gene's germline CDR1 is MDHEN and CDR2 SYDVKM. The CDR3 length is 15 residues. V shed 7 bases and J 6 bases; nucleotides not matched to a gene: 11. In DNA, the CDR3 is TGTGCCAGCAACAAAGGGGGACTAGGGTCCAATGAGCAGTTCTTC. Its protein is CASNKGGLGSNEQFF. The whole variable domain, filled in from reference TRBV28 and TRBJ2-1, reads DVKVTQSSRYLVKRTGEKVFLECVQDMDHENMFWYRQDPGLGLRLIYFSYDVKMKEKGDIPEGYSVSREKKERFSLILESASTNQTSMYLCASNKGGLGSNEQFFGPGTRLTVL.

This clonotype was recorded a few times. The chain has TRBV18 and TRBJ2-7, with TRBD1 matching over 7 bases. The germline V gene encodes CDR1 KGHSH and CDR2 LQKENI. V lost 3 bases, J lost 3 bases, and 5 bases stayed unmatched. This CDR3 spans 14 amino acids. Written as DNA, the CDR3 is TGTGCCAGCTCACCTCTGACAGGGATCTACGAGCAGTACTTC. Residues: CASSPLTGIYEQYF.

The table lists this clonotype with many counts. The chain carries TRBV11-2 and TRBJ2-3; D tentatively fits TRBD1 or TRBD2 (5 bases each). V shed 4 bases and J shed 5 bases, with 7 bases lying between them. The length of the CDR3 is 12 residues. CDR1 is SGHAT, CDR2 FQNNGV, per germline. The CDR3 region has the DNA TGTGCCAGCAGCTGGGACCAAGATACGCAGTATTTT. It specifies CASSWDQDTQYF. The entire variable domain, with the rest obtained from reference TRBV11-2 and TRBJ2-3, is as follows: EAGVAQSPRYKIIEKRQSVAFWCNPISGHATLYWYQQILGQGPKLLIQFQNNGVVDDSQLPKDRFSAERLKGVDSTLKIQPAKLEDSAVYLCASSWDQDTQYFGPGTRLTVL.

The V call is TRBV6-5, the J call TRBJ1-5; no clear D. Germline V gene lookup returns CDR1 MNHEY and CDR2 SVGAGI. Trimming took 4 bases from V and 5 from J, leaving 15 bases between them. This CDR3 has 15 residues. The CDR3 loop is CASSSGQTRDQPQHF. The DNA for the CDR3 is TGTGCCAGCAGTTCGGGTCAAACAAGGGATCAGCCCCAGCATTTT.

The CDR3 region has the DNA TGTGCCAGCTCACCCGCAGGGTCGGGCACTGAAGCTTTCTTT. Its translation is CASSPAGSGTEAFF. V and J are TRBV18 and TRBJ1-1; tentative D call: TRBD1 (5 bases). The germline V gene has CDR1 KGHSH and CDR2 LQKENI. The V end was cut by 3 bases, the J end by 4 bases, with 12 bases between. The CDR3 totals 14 residues.

This clonotype was seen at least ten times. The rearrangement links TRBV4-1 to TRBJ2-2; D uncertain. CDR1 is MGHRA, CDR2 YSYEKL, per germline. The CDR3 totals 16 residues. Trimming removed 2 bases from V and 0 bases from J, with 10 bases in between. Here the CDR3 reads CASSQPRIPNTGELFF. The CDR3 region has the DNA TGCGCCAGCAGCCAACCTAGAATCCCGAACACCGGGGAGCTGTTTTTT.

This clonotype has more than one count but fewer than ten. This chain joins TRBV3-1 and TRBJ2-3; D may be TRBD1 (6 bases). There are 13 residues in the CDR3. The V gene's germline CDR1 is LGHDT and CDR2 YNNKEL (reference sequence). V dropped 1 base and J dropped 6 bases, with 8 bases sitting between them. The chain's CDR3 is CASSQVRGDTQYF. The CDR3 DNA reads TGTGCCAGCAGCCAAGTGAGGGGGGATACGCAGTATTTT.

In its sample, this clonotype was seen many times. The chain is built from TRBV7-8 and TRBJ2-7; possibly TRBD1 for D (6 bases). Deletions cut 1 base from V and 2 bases from J, with 6 bases between. Germline values: CDR1 SGHVS, CDR2 FQNEAQ. The CDR3 has 13 amino acids. In nucleotides, the CDR3 is TGTGCCAGCAGCTTAGACAGGGCCTACGAGCAGTACTTC. It yields the protein CASSLDRAYEQYF.

The rearrangement links TRBV20-1 to TRBJ1-2; 8 bases agree with TRBD1. In germline, CDR1 is DFQATT, CDR2 SNEGSKA (reference sequence). This CDR3 region has 15 residues. V lost 0 bases, J lost 6 bases, and 9 bases stayed unmatched. For the CDR3, the DNA is TGCAGTGCTAGAGATCGCCAGGGGGCGGCTCATGGCTACACCTTC. Protein product: CSARDRQGAAHGYTF.

The V and J genes are TRBV7-9 and TRBJ2-1, with 7 bases fitting TRBD2. The CDR3 consists of 12 residues. The germline gives CDR1 SEHNR, CDR2 FQNEAQ (reference sequence). Germline trimming cut 6 bases from V and 7 bases from J; bases unmatched to any gene: 3. CDR3 amino acids: CASSRLANEQFF. CDR3 bases: TGTGCCAGCAGTCGACTAGCAAATGAGCAGTTCTTC.

This clonotype turned up a few times. The chain couples TRBV5-1 to TRBJ2-1; D call uncertain. This CDR3 spans 13 amino acids. Germline V CDR1 and CDR2: SGHRS, YFSETQ. V shed 4 bases and J shed 4 bases, with 9 bases lying between them. In DNA, the CDR3 is TGCGCCAGCAGCCAGGCGGAGTACAATGAGCAGTTCTTC. It translates to CASSQAEYNEQFF.

This chain uses TRBV27 with TRBJ2-5; TRBD1 agrees at 7 bases. CDR3 size: 16 residues. Germline CDR1 is MNHEY and CDR2 is SMNVEV (reference sequence). V dropped 6 bases and J dropped 4; count of bases not matched to a gene: 14. The CDR3 loop reads CASSRGTGARAETQYF. DNA for the CDR3: TGTGCCAGCAGCCGGGGCACAGGGGCTCGGGCAGAGACCCAGTACTTC.

V gene TRBV20-1 combines with J gene TRBJ1-2; a weak D match, TRBD1 (6 bases). Per the germline V gene, CDR1 is DFQATT and CDR2 is SNEGSKA (reference sequence). The V end lost 5 bases, the J end lost 3 bases, and 16 bases lay between the germline ends. The CDR3 is 14 amino acids. DNA for the CDR3: TGCAGTGCTCTCGGACAGTCCAACCACTATGGCTACACCTTC. Translation gives CSALGQSNHYGYTF.

There are a few counts of this clonotype. This chain uses TRBV20-1 with TRBJ2-3; TRBD2 matches 12 bases. The length of the CDR3 is 19 residues. CDR1 DFQATT and CDR2 SNEGSKA come from the germline V gene (reference sequence). J was trimmed by 7 bases and V by 1 base; bases with no gene match: 18. Here the CDR3 reads CSARGPLVLGTSGLNTQYF. The CDR3 region has the DNA TGCAGTGCTAGAGGTCCCCTGGTCTTGGGGACTAGCGGGCTAAATACGCAGTATTTT.

This clonotype was counted many times. The chain couples TRBV5-1 to TRBJ1-2; D is uncertain. Trimming removed 3 bases from V and 4 bases from J, with 10 bases in between. CDR1 SGHRS and CDR2 YFSETQ come from the germline V gene. The CDR3 is made up of 13 amino acids. The CDR3 protein is CASSSGPIYGYTF. The DNA of the CDR3 is TGCGCCAGCAGCTCAGGACCGATCTATGGCTACACCTTC.